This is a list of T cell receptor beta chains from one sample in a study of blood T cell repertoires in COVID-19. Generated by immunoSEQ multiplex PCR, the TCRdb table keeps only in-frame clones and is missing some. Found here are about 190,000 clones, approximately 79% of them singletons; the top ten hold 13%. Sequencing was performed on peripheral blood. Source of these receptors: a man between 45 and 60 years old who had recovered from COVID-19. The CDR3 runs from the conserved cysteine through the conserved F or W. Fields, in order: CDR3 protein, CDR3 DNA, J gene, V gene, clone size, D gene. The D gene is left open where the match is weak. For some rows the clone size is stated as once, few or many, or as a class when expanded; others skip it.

CASSLAGSYEQYF	TGCGCCAGCAGCTTGGCAGGCAGCTACGAGCAGTACTTC	TRBJ2-7	TRBV5-1	NA	NA
CASGAAPRSPTGELFF	TGTGCCAGTGGGGCGGCGCCGCGGAGCCCCACCGGGGAGCTGTTTTTT	TRBJ2-2	TRBV19	NA	NA
CASSQDLSDRGEKLFF	TGTGCCAGCAGCCAAGATCTTTCGGACAGGGGAGAAAAACTGTTTTTT	TRBJ1-4	TRBV4-2	NA	TRBD1
CASGQGQPQHF	TGTGCCAGCGGACAGGGCCAGCCCCAGCATTTT	TRBJ1-5	TRBV19	NA	TRBD1
CAWSVRRDFLTDTQYF	TGTGCCTGGAGTGTACGGCGTGACTTCCTCACAGATACGCAGTATTTT	TRBJ2-3	TRBV30	NA	NA
CASSQWRGVEAYEQYF	TGTGCCAGCAGCCAGTGGAGGGGTGTTGAGGCCTACGAGCAGTACTTC	TRBJ2-7	TRBV3-1/TRBV3-2	few	NA
CASSPRATNTEAFF	TGTGCCAGCAGCCCCAGGGCTACGAACACTGAAGCTTTCTTT	TRBJ1-1	TRBV7-9	NA	NA
CASSEFRLAFF	TGTGCCAGCAGTGAGTTCCGACTGGCTTTCTTT	TRBJ1-1	TRBV2	once	NA
CASSLDLLGVAKNIQYF	TGTGCCAGCAGCTTAGATCTACTAGGAGTAGCCAAAAACATTCAGTACTTC	TRBJ2-4	TRBV11-2	few	NA
CASSPDRGLSYGYTF	TGTGCCAGTAGTCCCGACAGGGGGCTTAGCTATGGCTACACCTTC	TRBJ1-2	TRBV19	NA	TRBD1
CASSPSGIAGELFF	TGTGCCAGCAGCCCATCAGGGATTGCCGGGGAGCTGTTTTTT	TRBJ2-2	TRBV7-3	many	NA
CASRAGPGFDEQFF	TGTGCCAGCAGGGCGGGACCGGGTTTCGATGAGCAGTTCTTC	TRBJ2-1	TRBV11-2	few	NA
CASRQYTGSEETQYF	TGCGCCAGCAGGCAATATACAGGGTCGGAGGAGACCCAGTACTTC	TRBJ2-5	TRBV5-1	NA	NA
CASSSSASGSLETQYF	TGTGCCAGCAGCTCCTCGGCGAGCGGGAGTCTCGAGACCCAGTACTTC	TRBJ2-5	TRBV9	NA	TRBD2
CASSTGHSNQPQHF	TGTGCCAGCTCGACAGGACATAGCAATCAGCCCCAGCATTTT	TRBJ1-5	TRBV27	NA	NA
CASSQEWGPHEQYF	TGTGCCAGCAGCCAAGAATGGGGGCCCCACGAGCAGTACTTC	TRBJ2-7	TRBV14	NA	NA
CASSLAGGPNEQYF	TGTGCCAGCAGCCTAGCGGGAGGGCCTAACGAGCAGTACTTC	TRBJ2-7	TRBV3-1/TRBV3-2	NA	TRBD2
CASRSTQGNEQFF	TGTGCCAGCAGGTCGACACAGGGAAATGAGCAGTTCTTC	TRBJ2-1	TRBV6-5	NA	NA
CATSRERTGGGYTF	TGTGCCACCAGCAGAGAAAGGACAGGCGGCGGCTACACCTTC	TRBJ1-2	TRBV15	once	TRBD1
CASSSRFKGTGSTDTQYF	TGTGCCAGCAGCTCTCGATTTAAAGGGACAGGGAGCACAGATACGCAGTATTTT	TRBJ2-3	TRBV7-9	NA	TRBD1
CALQGWREKPTYEQYF	TGTGCCCTCCAGGGGTGGCGGGAGAAACCTACCTACGAGCAGTACTTC	TRBJ2-7	TRBV19	few	NA
CAWSVILGASSGNTIYF	TGTGCCTGGAGTGTAATACTGGGAGCAAGCTCTGGAAACACCATATATTTT	TRBJ1-3	TRBV30	NA	NA
CASSIQSGQGRNSPLHF	TGTGCCAGTAGTATACAATCGGGACAGGGACGAAATTCACCCCTCCACTTT	TRBJ1-6	TRBV19	NA	TRBD1
CSVTTTDRGLAQFF	TGCAGCGTTACCACCACTGACAGGGGACTAGCACAGTTCTTC	TRBJ2-1	TRBV29-1	NA	NA
CASNPSGAYNEQFF	TGTGCCAGCAACCCAAGCGGGGCATACAATGAGCAGTTCTTC	TRBJ2-1	TRBV6-5	few	TRBD2
CASSFETGQYGYGYTF	TGCGCCAGCAGCTTCGAGACAGGGCAATACGGCTATGGCTACACCTTC	TRBJ1-2	TRBV5-1	NA	TRBD1
CASRFRGPYNEQFF	TGTGCCAGCAGGTTCAGGGGGCCCTACAATGAGCAGTTCTTC	TRBJ2-1	TRBV27	NA	TRBD1
CATSDSRTGGNSPLHF	TGTGCCACCAGTGATTCAAGGACCGGAGGTAATTCACCCCTCCACTTT	TRBJ1-6	TRBV24-1	few	NA
CASSIYRDRTDTQYF	TGTGCCAGCAGCATCTACAGGGATCGCACAGATACGCAGTATTTT	TRBJ2-3	TRBV5-4	NA	NA
CASSPTLGGQISGNTIYF	TGTGCCAGCAGTCCCACCCTGGGGGGACAGATCTCTGGAAACACCATATATTTT	TRBJ1-3	TRBV6-6	NA	TRBD1
CASSLIGTGGAGEKLFF	TGCGCCAGCAGCTTGATCGGGACAGGGGGCGCGGGTGAAAAACTGTTTTTT	TRBJ1-4	TRBV5-1	NA	TRBD1
CASSPRTGRQPQHF	TGTGCCAGTAGCCCTCGGACAGGGCGACAGCCCCAGCATTTT	TRBJ1-5	TRBV19	once	TRBD1
CASRPRGRGGTRNTGELFF	TGTGCCAGCAGACCCCGGGGGCGCGGGGGGACACGTAACACCGGGGAGCTGTTTTTT	TRBJ2-2	TRBV27	few	TRBD2
CASSRTEGYTF	TGTGCCAGCAGTAGGACAGAAGGCTACACCTTC	TRBJ1-2	TRBV12-3/TRBV12-4	NA	NA
CASSAASGYPRNTQYF	TGTGCCAGCAGCGCCGCCAGCGGATATCCTCGGAATACGCAGTATTTT	TRBJ2-3	TRBV5-4	NA	NA
CASSIGPGRGRNTIYF	TGTGCCAGTAGTATAGGCCCGGGCAGGGGGCGAAACACCATATATTTT	TRBJ1-3	TRBV19	once	TRBD1
CASSIGVGARGYTF	TGTGCCAGTAGTATAGGTGTTGGGGCCCGGGGCTACACCTTC	TRBJ1-2	TRBV19	few	NA
CASEQSGNSNTGELFF	TGCGCCAGTGAACAAAGCGGTAACTCGAACACCGGGGAGCTGTTTTTT	TRBJ2-2	TRBV5-1	few	NA
CASSPRTSEGELFF	TGTGCCAGCAGCCCTCGGACAAGTGAAGGGGAGCTGTTTTTT	TRBJ2-2	TRBV9	NA	NA
CASSMDRGSDEKLFF	TGTGCCAGTAGTATGGACAGGGGATCGGATGAAAAACTGTTTTTT	TRBJ1-4	TRBV19	once	TRBD1
CASSEYNRGGQETQYF	TGTGCCAGCAGTGAATATAACCGCGGCGGCCAAGAGACCCAGTACTTC	TRBJ2-5	TRBV25-1	few	NA
CAWSVFRTNSSYNSPLHF	TGTGCCTGGAGTGTGTTCCGAACCAATAGCTCCTATAATTCACCCCTCCACTTT	TRBJ1-6	TRBV30	NA	NA
CASSLAGYNSPLHF	TGTGCCAGCAGCTTGGCAGGTTATAATTCACCCCTCCACTTT	TRBJ1-6	TRBV5-6	NA	NA
CASSSGRTGISYEQYF	TGTGCCAGCAGTAGCGGACGGACAGGGATTTCCTACGAGCAGTACTTC	TRBJ2-7	TRBV5-4	NA	TRBD1
CASSPQQGSEQYF	TGTGCCAGCAGCCCACAACAGGGTAGCGAGCAGTACTTC	TRBJ2-7	TRBV7-9	NA	NA
CASIEGEAYYNEQFF	TGTGCCAGCATCGAAGGGGAGGCGTACTACAATGAGCAGTTCTTC	TRBJ2-1	TRBV7-2	NA	NA